The 14 T cell receptor beta chains listed next were all sequenced from one sample in a study of T cells in localized non-small cell lung cancer. Clones were read by immunoSEQ multiplex PCR, and TCRdb kept only the in-frame ones, dropping some. The top ten clones hold about 10% of a sample with approximately 41,000 clones, about 91% of them seen once. This specimen was PBMCs, taken before any cancer treatment. The receptor source for this set is a woman between 35 and 70 years old with stage II lung adenocarcinoma.

This clone was recorded only once. The V call is TRBV28, the J call TRBJ2-5, with a possible D match to TRBD1 (5 bases). The germline V and J ends were trimmed by 5 bases and 1 base, with 11 bases remaining between them. This CDR3 contains 14 residues. Germline V lookup: CDR1 MDHEN, CDR2 SYDVKM. CDR3 sequence: CASSPRQSQETQYF. The CDR3, as DNA: TGTGCCAGCAGTCCCAGACAGAGCCAAGAGACCCAGTACTTC.

The chain couples TRBV11-2 to TRBJ1-4; 7 bases match TRBD1. In germline, CDR1 is SGHAT, CDR2 FQNNGV. After removal of 3 bases from V and 7 bases from J, the junction contained 14 bases not matched to a gene. The CDR3 sequence is 17 residues long. The CDR3 DNA reads TGTGCCAGCAGCTTTCGGGTTACAGGGGAAAGGGGTGAAAAACTGTTTTTT. Its translation is CASSFRVTGERGEKLFF.

The chain carries TRBV5-8 and TRBJ2-1; no definite D call. The CDR3 sequence is 11 residues long. The V end lost 10 bases, the J end lost 1 base, and 6 bases lay between the germline ends. CDR1 and CDR2 from the germline V gene are SGHTS and YDEGEE. The chain's CDR3 is CAGVSYNEQFF. The CDR3 bases are TGTGCCGGTGTGTCCTACAATGAGCAGTTCTTC. The complete variable domain, with remaining parts taken from reference TRBV5-8 and TRBJ2-1, reads EAGVTQSPTHLIKTRGQQATLRCSPISGHTSVYWYQQALGLGLQFLLWYDEGEERNRGNFPPRFSGRQFPNYSSELNVNALELEDSALYLCAGVSYNEQFFGPGTRLTVL.

This clone appeared a single time. This chain links TRBV15 with TRBJ1-1; no clear D. Germline V lookup: CDR1 LNHNV, CDR2 YYDKDF (reference sequence). CDR3 size: 12 residues. V was cut by 3 bases and J by 4 bases, with 6 bases left in between. The CDR3 protein is CATSRGFTEAFF. The DNA of the CDR3 is TGTGCCACCAGCAGGGGTTTCACTGAAGCTTTCTTT.

The chain uses TRBV7-9 and TRBJ1-2, with D possibly being TRBD1 (5 bases). Trimming shortened V by 0 bases and J by 4 bases, and 9 bases separated the two germline ends. Germline V gives CDR1 SEHNR, CDR2 FQNEAQ (reference sequence). This CDR3 region has 14 residues. DNA for the CDR3: TGTGCCAGCAGCTTAGCGGGGAGGGGCTATGGCTACACCTTC. Translating it yields CASSLAGRGYGYTF.

The V and J genes are TRBV7-9 and TRBJ2-1; weak D call: TRBD1 (5 bases). This CDR3 contains 17 residues. V was clipped by 5 bases and J by 0 bases, with 17 bases between them. Germline CDR1 reads SEHNR; CDR2 reads FQNEAQ (reference sequence). The CDR3 DNA reads as TGTGCCAGCAGCCCGCCATCCCGACAGCTCTCCTACAATGAGCAGTTCTTC. Protein product: CASSPPSRQLSYNEQFF.

The chain recombines TRBV5-4 with TRBJ2-7; 8 positions agree with TRBD2. The CDR3 is 15 amino acids. Germline trimming cut 3 bases from V and 2 bases from J; bases unmatched to any gene: 7. The germline V gene encodes CDR1 SGHNT and CDR2 YYREEE (reference sequence). This CDR3 is CASSSPSGGTYEQYF. DNA of the CDR3: TGTGCCAGCAGCTCACCCAGCGGGGGAACCTACGAGCAGTACTTC.

The sample holds one count of this clone. The J gene is TRBJ2-1, the V gene TRBV4-2, with D unclear. The ends were cut back, 4 bases at V and 0 bases at J, with 10 bases in the middle. CDR3 size: 15 residues. Germline CDR1 LGHNA, CDR2 YNFKEQ. CDR3 nucleotide sequence: TGTGCCAGCAGCCTCTTATATAGCTCCTACAATGAGCAGTTCTTC. This sequence encodes CASSLLYSSYNEQFF.

This chain connects TRBV28 to TRBJ2-5, with D unresolved. The germline V gene encodes CDR1 MDHEN and CDR2 SYDVKM. The CDR3 has 15 residues. Trimming left V 3 bases short and J 0 bases short, with 11 bases between. The CDR3 nucleotides are TGTGCCAGCAGTTTCGGCCCAACCAACCAAGAGACCCAGTACTTC. This sequence encodes CASSFGPTNQETQYF.

The chain employs TRBV29-1 and TRBJ1-1, with D perhaps TRBD1 (6 bases). From germline, CDR1 is SQVTM and CDR2 ANQGSEA. The CDR3 runs to 14 residues. Trimming removed 5 bases at V and 4 bases at J, with 17 bases between. CDR3 coding DNA: TGCAGCGTTATCCTCGCCGGAGGGGGCACTGAAGCTTTCTTT. Its translation is CSVILAGGGTEAFF.

This chain uses TRBV29-1 with TRBJ2-4, with TRBD1 as a possible D gene (7 bases). Germline V gene lookup returns CDR1 SQVTM and CDR2 ANQGSEA. CDR3 size: 12 residues. Deletions cut 8 bases from V and 7 bases from J, with 15 bases between. DNA for the CDR3: TGCAGCACTTCACCAGGGGGGAACATTCAGTACTTC. The encoded protein is CSTSPGGNIQYF.

This clone was observed once. The chain has TRBV7-3 and TRBJ1-1; the match to TRBD1 covers 8 bases. CDR3 length: 15 amino acids. Per germline, CDR1 SGHTA and CDR2 FQGTGA. V trimming: 5 bases; J trimming: 1 base; junction bases outside the gene matches: 6. The CDR3 loop reads CASSQGGTGNTEAFF. The CDR3 region has the DNA TGTGCCAGCAGCCAAGGCGGGACAGGGAACACTGAAGCTTTCTTT. Using reference TRBV7-3 and TRBJ1-1 for the parts outside the CDR3, the full variable domain is GAGVSQTPSNKVTEKGKYVELRCDPISGHTALYWYRQSLGQGPEFLIYFQGTGAADDSGLPNDRFFAVRPEGSVSTLKIQRTERGDSAVYLCASSQGGTGNTEAFFGQGTRLTVV.

CDR3 DNA sequence: TGTGCCAGCAGCTTGGCAGGTTCCGCAGGAGTTACGCAGTATTTT. This encodes CASSLAGSAGVTQYF. This chain joins TRBV5-4 and TRBJ2-3; no firm D call. Trimming cost V 0 bases and J 8 bases, with 16 bases left between them. This CDR3 has 15 amino acids. The germline gives CDR1 SGHNT, CDR2 YYREEE (reference sequence).

CDR3 residues: CASSFDPGSYYGYTF. The CDR3 DNA reads TGCGCCAGCAGCTTTGATCCAGGGTCGTACTATGGCTACACCTTC. This rearrangement joins TRBV5-1 to TRBJ1-2, with D maybe TRBD1 (5 bases). From germline, CDR1 is SGHRS and CDR2 YFSETQ. The CDR3 loop spans 15 amino acids. Trimming took 2 bases from V and 3 from J, leaving 14 bases between them.